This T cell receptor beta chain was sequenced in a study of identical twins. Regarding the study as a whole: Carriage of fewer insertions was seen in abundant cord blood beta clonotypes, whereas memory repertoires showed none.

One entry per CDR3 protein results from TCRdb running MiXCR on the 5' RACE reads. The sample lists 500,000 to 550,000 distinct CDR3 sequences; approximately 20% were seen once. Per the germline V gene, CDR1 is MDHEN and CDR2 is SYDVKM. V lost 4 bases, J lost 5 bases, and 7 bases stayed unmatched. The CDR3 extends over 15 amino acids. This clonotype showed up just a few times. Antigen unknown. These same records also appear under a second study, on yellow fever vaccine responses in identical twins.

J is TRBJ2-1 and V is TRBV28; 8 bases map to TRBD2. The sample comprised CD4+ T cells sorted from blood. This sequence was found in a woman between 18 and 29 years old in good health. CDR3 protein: CASSSGGARNNEQFF. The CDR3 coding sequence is TGTGCCAGCAGTTCGGGGGGGGCGCGTAACAATGAGCAGTTCTTC. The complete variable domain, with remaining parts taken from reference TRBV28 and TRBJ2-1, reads DVKVTQSSRYLVKRTGEKVFLECVQDMDHENMFWYRQDPGLGLRLIYFSYDVKMKEKGDIPEGYSVSREKKERFSLILESASTNQTSMYLCASSSGGARNNEQFFGPGTRLTVL.